This TCR beta chain is drawn from a study of cytomegalovirus exposure and HLA in healthy donors. Looking at the study overall: Findings of an earlier analysis included roughly 110 million unique TCR beta sequences from some 190 million T cells. General study results and limits: Reportedly, HLA-A and HLA-B alleles of most subjects were accurately predicted from TCR beta. Overall, roughly 170 TCR beta chains were annotated as cytomegalovirus-associated.

Germline-derived CDR1 and CDR2 are SGHRS and YFSETQ. The trim removed 0 bases at V and 1 base at J, leaving 0 bases unmatched. The CDR3 extends over 14 amino acids. Note on this clone: What it recognizes is unknown.

With 60 Vbeta and 13 Jbeta primers, the PCR was carried out. TCRdb's table, derived via immunoSEQ multiplex PCR, lists solely in-frame clones and lacks some. The table lists tens of thousands of clones. The sequenced sample consisted of PBMCs. This chain links TRBV5-1 with TRBJ1-1, with 7 nucleotides matching TRBD1. The clonotype comes from a male donor in good health and CMV-seronegative. The CDR3 DNA reads TGCGCCAGCAGCTTGGGGGACAGGAACACTGAAGCTTTCTTT. Protein: CASSLGDRNTEAFF.